Given below is one TCR beta chain in context. TCRdb's table, derived via immunoSEQ multiplex PCR, lists solely in-frame clones and lacks some. The sample gives about 120,000 clones, around 89% of which show up once; about 19% is in the top ten. The sample is drawn from a study of blood T cell repertoires in COVID-19. About the study: The analysed material was cDNA or gDNA that came from T cells, B-cell-depleted T cells, or PBMCs.

Input material: peripheral blood. The receptor was isolated from a human donor with acute or convalescent COVID-19. The donor label of this sample is uncertain.

This CDR3 reads CASKEGRVYNEQFF. The CDR3 bases are TGTGCCAGCAAGGAGGGCCGGGTCTACAATGAGCAGTTCTTC. The chain uses TRBV28 and TRBJ2-1, with D perhaps matching TRBD2 (6 bases). CDR1 is MDHEN, CDR2 SYDVKM, per germline. There are 14 residues in the CDR3. The V end was cut by 7 bases, the J end by 3 bases, with 13 bases between.